The sequence of this T cell receptor beta chain was determined in a study of blood T cells in healthy people across ages. A sample-barcoded 5' primer and a J-beta primer mix were used in a second PCR of roughly 7 to 11 cycles. Each cDNA molecule was tagged by a template-switch adaptor with 12 random nucleotides. Using its own MiXCR run on the 5' RACE reads, TCRdb lists one record per CDR3 protein. The sample lists about 1,400,000 distinct CDR3 sequences, 59% seen once, with over 6.5% in the top ten. This receptor was identified in a man younger than 30 in good health. What was sequenced was blood.

CDR3 coding DNA: TGTGCCACCAGTGGCGAGACAGCTCCCTACGAGCAGTACTTC. Translation: CATSGETAPYEQYF. The chain couples TRBV24-1 to TRBJ2-7; perhaps TRBD1 as D (5 bases). Germline CDR1 is KGHDR and CDR2 is SFDVKD. The V end was cut by 5 bases, the J end by 2 bases, with 12 bases between. The CDR3 extends over 14 amino acids.